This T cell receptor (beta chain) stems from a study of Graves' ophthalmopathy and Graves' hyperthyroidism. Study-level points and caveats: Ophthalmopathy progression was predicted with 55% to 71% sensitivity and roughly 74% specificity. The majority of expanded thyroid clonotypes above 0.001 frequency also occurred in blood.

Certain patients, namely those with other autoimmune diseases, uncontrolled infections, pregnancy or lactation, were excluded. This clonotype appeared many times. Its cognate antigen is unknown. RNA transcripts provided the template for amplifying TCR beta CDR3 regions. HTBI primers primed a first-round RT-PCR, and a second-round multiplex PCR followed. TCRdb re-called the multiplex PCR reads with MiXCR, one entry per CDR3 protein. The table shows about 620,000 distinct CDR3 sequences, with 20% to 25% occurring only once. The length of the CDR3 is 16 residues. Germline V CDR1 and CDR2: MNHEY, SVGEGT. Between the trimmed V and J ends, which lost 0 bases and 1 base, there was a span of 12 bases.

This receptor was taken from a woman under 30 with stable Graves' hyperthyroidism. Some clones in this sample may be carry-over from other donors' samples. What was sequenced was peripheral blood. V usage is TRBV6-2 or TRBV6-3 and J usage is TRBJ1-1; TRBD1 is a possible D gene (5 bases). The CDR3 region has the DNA TGTGCCAGCAGTTACTCTCTGACAGACACGAACACTGAAGCTTTCTTT. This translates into CASSYSLTDTNTEAFF.